A single sample gave rise to the 16 T cell receptor beta chains below, sequenced in a study of T cell responses to AZD1222 COVID-19 vaccine. Data came from immunoSEQ multiplex PCR; TCRdb stores just in-frame clones and leaves some out. Among around 140,000 clones listed, around nine tenths were seen once. Source: peripheral blood, taken on day 0 of AZD1222 vaccination. These receptors were obtained from an adult in good health.

The rearrangement joins TRBV27 to TRBJ1-1; D unresolved. The CDR3 runs to 10 residues. Trimming took 10 bases from V and 1 from J, leaving 4 bases between them. Germline assignment: CDR1 MNHEY and CDR2 SMNVEV (reference sequence). The CDR3 protein is CATPNTEAFF. The DNA for the CDR3 is TGTGCCACCCCGAACACTGAAGCTTTCTTT.

V and J are TRBV19 and TRBJ2-3; TRBD1 might be the D (5 bases). CDR3 length: 16 residues. Germline CDR1 LNHDA, CDR2 SQIVND (reference sequence). V was cut by 7 bases and J by 1 base, with 18 bases left in between. CDR3 amino acids: CASTNRATRGTDTQYF. The CDR3 nucleotides read TGTGCCAGTACAAATCGAGCGACCAGGGGCACAGATACGCAGTATTTT. The variable domain in full, with the rest retrieved from reference TRBV19 and TRBJ2-3, is DGGITQSPKYLFRKEGQNVTLSCEQNLNHDAMYWYRQDPGQGLRLIYYSQIVNDFQKGDIAEGYSVSREKKESFPLTVTSAQKNPTAFYLCASTNRATRGTDTQYFGPGTRLTVL.

The rearrangement uses TRBV2 and TRBJ1-1, with 8 bases aligning to TRBD1. Germline V gene lookup returns CDR1 SNHLY and CDR2 FYNNEI. V lost 5 bases and J lost 2; bases outside the gene matches: 10. This CDR3 spans 16 amino acids. CDR3 nucleotides: TGTGCCAGCAGTCCTCGGACAGGGTCTGAAAACACTGAAGCTTTCTTT. Protein product: CASSPRTGSENTEAFF.

V usage is TRBV7-9 and J usage is TRBJ2-1, with 8 bases identical to TRBD1. Germline lookup yields CDR1 SEHNR and CDR2 FQNEAQ (reference sequence). CDR3 length equals 15 residues. V lost 7 bases, J lost 3 bases, and 8 bases stayed unmatched. CDR3 sequence reads: CASTGQGASYNEQFF. The CDR3 coding sequence is TGTGCCAGCACCGGACAGGGAGCGAGCTACAATGAGCAGTTCTTC.

This clone was observed a single time. CDR3 coding DNA: TGTGCCACCGGAGGCGCGCGGGGGGGCTACAATGAGCAGTTCTTC. Translating gives CATGGARGGYNEQFF. The V call is TRBV24-1, the J call TRBJ2-1; 9 bases are shared with TRBD2. The CDR3 is made up of 15 amino acids. V shed 9 bases, J shed 3 bases, and the junction held 8 bases outside the gene matches. The V gene's germline CDR1 is KGHDR and CDR2 SFDVKD.

The chain combines TRBV12-2 with TRBJ2-5; TRBD2 reflects the table's D call only, with no check against the DNA. TRBV12-2 is a documented pseudogene. CDR3 length: 16 amino acids. The CDR3 protein is CASRFTGTRRQETQYF. In nucleotides, the CDR3 is TGTGCAAGTCGCTTCACCGGGACTAGACGGCAAGAGACCCAGTACTTC.

J is TRBJ2-3 and V is TRBV7-3; no clear D. The CDR3 consists of 13 residues. The V gene lost 1 base and the J gene lost 6 bases, with 8 bases spanning the gap. Germline CDR1 SGHTA, CDR2 FQGTGA. In nucleotides, the CDR3 is TGTGCCAGCAGCTTAATCCCCCGGGATACGCAGTATTTT. Residues: CASSLIPRDTQYF. The full variable domain, its missing parts supplied by reference TRBV7-3 and TRBJ2-3, is GAGVSQTPSNKVTEKGKYVELRCDPISGHTALYWYRQSLGQGPEFLIYFQGTGAADDSGLPNDRFFAVRPEGSVSTLKIQRTERGDSAVYLCASSLIPRDTQYFGPGTRLTVL.

The chain carries TRBV7-8 and TRBJ2-7, with 10 bases fitting TRBD2. The CDR3 runs to 16 residues. Germline loops: CDR1 SGHVS, CDR2 FQNEAQ. J gave up 2 bases and V 4 bases, and 8 bases lay outside the gene matches. This CDR3 reads CASSSIAGGPTYEQYF. CDR3 coding DNA: TGTGCCAGCAGCTCGATAGCGGGAGGCCCCACCTACGAGCAGTACTTC.

The chain joins TRBV11-3 to TRBJ1-1; TRBD1 might be the D (5 bases). The CDR3 extends over 12 amino acids. Germline V CDR1 and CDR2: SGHNT, YENEEA. Trimming left V 8 bases short and J 4 bases short, with 11 bases between. The CDR3 reads CASQGTGTEAFF. The CDR3 nucleotides are TGTGCCAGCCAGGGAACGGGCACTGAAGCTTTCTTT.

This clone has just a few counts. The chain combines TRBV21-1 with TRBJ1-5; the D call in the table, TRBD1, was not verified against the DNA. TRBV21-1 is termed a pseudogene. The length of the CDR3 is 17 residues. The CDR3 region is CASSKEGGTGSVRPQHF. CDR3 nucleotide sequence: TGTGCCAGCAGCAAAGAGGGGGGGACAGGGTCGGTAAGGCCCCAGCATTTT.

The chain links TRBV12-3 or TRBV12-4 to TRBJ1-5, with D possibly matching TRBD1 (6 bases). CDR3 length: 12 amino acids. The germline V and J ends were trimmed by 5 bases and 9 bases, with 11 bases remaining between them. In nucleotides, the CDR3 is TGTGCCAGCAGTACCAGGGGAGCGCCCCAGCATTTT. It specifies CASSTRGAPQHF.

V gene TRBV28 combines with J gene TRBJ1-2, with D unclear. The germline gives CDR1 MDHEN, CDR2 SYDVKM. V was cut by 2 bases and J by 8 bases, with 12 bases left in between. The CDR3 runs to 13 residues. The CDR3 sequence is CASSLGEYSGYTF. The CDR3, as DNA: TGTGCCAGCAGTTTAGGGGAATATTCCGGCTACACCTTC.

This chain links TRBV27 with TRBJ1-5; TRBD1 might be the D (5 bases). The V and J ends lost 4 bases and 2 bases respectively, with 12 bases between them. The CDR3 is 15 residues long. CDR1 and CDR2 (germline): MNHEY, SMNVEV (reference sequence). The CDR3 DNA is TGTGCCAGCAGTTCGGGGGGATCGGGCAATCAGCCCCAGCATTTT. Translating it yields CASSSGGSGNQPQHF.

V is TRBV11-3 and J is TRBJ1-2, with TRBD1 matching over 8 bases. This CDR3 region has 19 residues. The germline gives CDR1 SGHNT, CDR2 YENEEA. V gave up 5 bases and J gave up 3 bases; unmatched junction bases: 20. CDR3 in DNA: TGTGCCAGCAGCCCCGGAGGGAGCAGGGGGCGCTCCCACTACTATGGCTACACCTTC. It translates to CASSPGGSRGRSHYYGYTF. The full variable domain, its missing parts supplied by reference TRBV11-3 and TRBJ1-2, is EAGVVQSPRYKIIEKKQPVAFWCNPISGHNTLYWYLQNLGQGPELLIRYENEEAVDDSQLPKDRFSAERLKGVDSTLKIQPAELGDSAVYLCASSPGGSRGRSHYYGYTFGSGTRLTVV.

The chain couples TRBV9 to TRBJ2-4, with D hard to call. This CDR3 comprises 14 residues. Germline V gene data show CDR1 as SGDLS and CDR2 as YYNGEE. Trimming took off 0 bases at V and 2 bases at J, with 6 bases between the two ends. The CDR3, as DNA: TGTGCCAGCAGCGTAGACGGGTCCAAAAACATTCAGTACTTC. As protein: CASSVDGSKNIQYF.

The CDR3 DNA reads TGCGCCAGCAGCCCCGCCGGGGGCAGCTCCTACGAGCAGTACTTC. Protein: CASSPAGGSSYEQYF. This rearrangement joins TRBV5-1 to TRBJ2-7; D possibly uses TRBD1 or TRBD2 (6 bases each). The V and J ends lost 4 bases and 0 bases respectively, with 14 bases between them. Germline values: CDR1 SGHRS, CDR2 YFSETQ. The CDR3 contains 15 residues.